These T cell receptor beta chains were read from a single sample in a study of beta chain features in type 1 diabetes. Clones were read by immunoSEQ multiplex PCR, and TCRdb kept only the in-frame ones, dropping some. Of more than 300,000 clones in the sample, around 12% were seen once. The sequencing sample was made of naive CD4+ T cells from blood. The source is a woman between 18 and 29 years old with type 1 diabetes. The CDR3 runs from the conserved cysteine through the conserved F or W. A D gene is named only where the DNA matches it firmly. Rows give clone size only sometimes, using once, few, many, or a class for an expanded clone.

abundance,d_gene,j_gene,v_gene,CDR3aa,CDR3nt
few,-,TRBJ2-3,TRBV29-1,CSVRGLGTDTQYF,TGCAGCGTTAGGGGACTTGGCACAGATACGCAGTATTTT
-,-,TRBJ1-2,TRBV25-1,CASSLGQGYGYTF,TGTGCCAGCAGCCTGGGGCAGGGCTATGGCTACACCTTC
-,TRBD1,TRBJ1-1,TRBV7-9,CASSSRDRANTEAFF,TGTGCCAGCAGCAGCCGGGACAGGGCGAACACTGAAGCTTTCTTT
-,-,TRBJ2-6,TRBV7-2,CASSLTGVALSGANVLTF,TGTGCCAGCAGCTTAACGGGGGTAGCGCTCTCTGGGGCCAACGTCCTGACTTTC
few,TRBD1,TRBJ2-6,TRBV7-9,CASSAPGQGATGANVLTF,TGTGCCAGCAGCGCACCGGGACAGGGGGCTACTGGGGCCAACGTCCTGACTTTC
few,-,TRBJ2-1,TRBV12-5,CASGLFGGRDPYNEQFF,TGTGCTAGTGGCCTCTTCGGGGGGCGCGACCCCTACAATGAGCAGTTCTTC
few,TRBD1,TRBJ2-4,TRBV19,CASSFRDRVAKNIQYF,TGTGCCAGTAGCTTTCGGGACAGAGTGGCCAAAAACATTCAGTACTTC
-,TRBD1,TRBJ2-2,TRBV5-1,CASSQPDRDNGELFF,TGCGCCAGCAGCCAACCGGACAGGGATAACGGGGAGCTGTTTTTT
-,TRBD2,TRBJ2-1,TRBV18,CASSPVGLAFNEQFF,TGTGCCAGCTCACCGGTGGGACTAGCCTTCAATGAGCAGTTCTTC
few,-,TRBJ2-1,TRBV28,CASSPTGQYNEQFF,TGTGCCAGCAGCCCGACTGGACAGTACAATGAGCAGTTCTTC
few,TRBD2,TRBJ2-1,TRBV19,CASIRSGLGGYEQFF,TGTGCCAGTATCCGATCGGGACTAGGGGGGTATGAGCAGTTCTTC
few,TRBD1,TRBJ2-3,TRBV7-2,CASSWGQGANTQYF,TGTGCCAGCAGCTGGGGACAGGGGGCAAATACGCAGTATTTT
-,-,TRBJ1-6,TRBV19,CASSIEGHSRSPLHF,TGTGCCAGTAGTATAGAAGGACACAGTAGGTCACCCCTCCACTTT
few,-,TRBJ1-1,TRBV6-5,CASSYSMANTEAFF,TGTGCCAGCAGTTACTCCATGGCGAACACTGAAGCTTTCTTT
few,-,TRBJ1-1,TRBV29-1,CSGQVTEAFF,TGCAGCGGCCAGGTGACTGAAGCTTTCTTT
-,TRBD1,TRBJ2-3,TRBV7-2,CASSSLRTGGTDTQYF,TGTGCCAGCAGCTCCCTCCGGACAGGGGGTACAGATACGCAGTATTTT
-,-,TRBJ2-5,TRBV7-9,CATDHGGETQYF,TGTGCCACCGACCACGGGGGAGAGACCCAGTACTTC
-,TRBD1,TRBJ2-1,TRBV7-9,CASSLEVGQGASEQFF,TGTGCCAGCAGCTTAGAGGTCGGACAGGGTGCTAGTGAGCAGTTCTTC
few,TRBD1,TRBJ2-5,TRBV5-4,CASSSGQGRSETQYF,TGTGCCAGCAGCTCAGGACAGGGAAGGTCAGAGACCCAGTACTTC
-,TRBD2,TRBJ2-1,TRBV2,CASRRLAGVNEQFF,TGTGCCAGCAGGAGACTAGCGGGGGTCAATGAGCAGTTCTTC
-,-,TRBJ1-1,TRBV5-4,CASSFTENTEAFF,TGTGCCAGCAGCTTTACAGAGAACACTGAAGCTTTCTTT
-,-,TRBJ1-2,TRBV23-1,CASSQSLPPETGMIYGYTF,TGCGCCAGCAGTCAATCCCTCCCTCCCGAAACGGGGATGATCTATGGCTACACCTTC
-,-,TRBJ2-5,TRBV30,CAWRLQETQYF,TGTGCCTGGAGACTTCAAGAGACCCAGTACTTC
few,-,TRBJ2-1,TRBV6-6,CASSYSMGLVYEQFF,TGTGCCAGCAGTTACTCGATGGGTCTAGTCTATGAGCAGTTCTTC
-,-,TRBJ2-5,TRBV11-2,CASSLWVSETQYF,TGTGCCAGCAGCTTGTGGGTTAGCGAGACCCAGTACTTC
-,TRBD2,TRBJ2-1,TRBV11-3,CASSFRLAGEYNEQFF,TGTGCCAGCAGCTTCCGACTAGCGGGGGAATACAATGAGCAGTTCTTC
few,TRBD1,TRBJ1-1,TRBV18,CASRTGEVTEAFF,TGTGCCAGCCGAACAGGGGAGGTCACTGAAGCTTTCTTT
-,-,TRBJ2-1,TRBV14,CASSQGPGVKAGEQFF,TGTGCCAGCAGCCAAGGACCGGGAGTAAAGGCGGGTGAGCAGTTCTTC
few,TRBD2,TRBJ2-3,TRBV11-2,CASSLGRWGGSRTDTQYF,TGTGCCAGCAGCTTAGGCCGCTGGGGCGGGAGCAGGACAGATACGCAGTATTTT
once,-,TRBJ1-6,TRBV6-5,CASRPGGRSPLHF,TGTGCCAGCAGGCCAGGAGGCAGATCACCCCTCCACTTT
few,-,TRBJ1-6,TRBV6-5,CASGLNRSRSPLHF,TGTGCCAGCGGCCTTAACAGGTCTCGGTCACCCCTCCACTTT
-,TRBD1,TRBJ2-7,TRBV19,CASSRTGTDYEQYF,TGTGCCAGTAGTAGGACCGGGACAGATTACGAGCAGTACTTC
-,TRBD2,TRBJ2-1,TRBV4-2,CASSDSGLAGGNEQFF,TGTGCCAGCAGCGACTCTGGACTAGCGGGAGGCAATGAGCAGTTCTTC
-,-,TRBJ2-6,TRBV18,CASSPVGAGANVLTF,TGTGCCAGCTCACCGGTGGGAGCCGGGGCCAACGTCCTGACTTTC
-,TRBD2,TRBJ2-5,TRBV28,CASSRGGLAAGETQYF,TGTGCCAGCAGTCGGGGGGGACTAGCGGCCGGAGAGACCCAGTACTTC
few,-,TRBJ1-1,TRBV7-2,CASSPGTNLEAFF,TGTGCCAGCAGCCCGGGGACAAACCTCGAAGCTTTCTTT
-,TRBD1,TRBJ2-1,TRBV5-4,CASSGDRGREQFF,TGTGCCAGCAGCGGCGACAGGGGACGGGAGCAGTTCTTC
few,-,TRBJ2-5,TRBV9,CASSAKETQYF,TGTGCCAGCAGCGCCAAAGAGACCCAGTACTTC
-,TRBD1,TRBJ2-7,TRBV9,CASSGRDRGAYF,TGTGCCAGCAGCGGCCGGGACAGAGGGGCGTACTTC
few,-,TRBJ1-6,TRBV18,CARPDSPLHF,TGTGCCAGGCCAGATTCACCCCTCCACTTT